This T cell receptor beta chain was sequenced during a study of blood T cell repertoires in COVID-19 (TCRdb year 2020). The study in broad terms: Samples from collaborators originated in the United States, Italy and Spain and spanned both the acute and convalescent phases of COVID-19. Samples came from the ongoing ImmuneRACE study (first 160 participants) plus 1,254 subjects from 6 global collaborators. Deeply sampled blood TCRbeta repertoires from subjects exposed to, actively infected with, or recovered from COVID-19 were included in the dataset. The repertoires were released in a freely available public database intended as a resource for research on the immune response to SARS-CoV-2. Where HLA class I and class II types were available, the types were taken from metadata supplied by the sample provider, not from assay-based typing. The prospective study material was composed of cDNA or gDNA derived from T cells, B-cell-depleted T cells, or PBMCs. A de-identified subject ID, COVID-19 status, age in years and sex were almost always included in the sample metadata. The paper's findings and limits, for the study overall: The amount of clinical and demographic metadata varied by source and participant and was provided uncurated.

Whole blood was collected in K2EDTA tubes by collaborating institutions according to the institutions' own protocols. For TCRbeta analysis, collaborators shipped samples as frozen whole blood, isolated PBMCs, or DNA extracted from either of those sample types. Germline trimming amounts to 0 bases on V and 4 bases on J, with 4 as the count of junction bases outside the gene matches. Counted from cysteine to phenylalanine, this CDR3 has 15 amino acids. Here the CDR3 DNA is all that survives: 45 bases in frame from base 1. The germline V gene specifies SGHRS as CDR1 and YFSETQ as CDR2. TCRbeta CDR3 regions were amplified from genomic DNA by means of the immunoSEQ Assay, a bias-controlled multiplex PCR. Turning to the authors' computational methods: Nucleated cell counts per sample were estimated from amplification of reference gene primers within the assay. To quantify the absolute abundance of each unique TCRbeta CDR3 rearrangement, sequence reads were collapsed and filtered. For each sample, productive Simpson clonality was calculated as the square root of Simpson's diversity index across productive rearrangements. Imported from immuneACCESS, the table was reduced by TCRdb to in-frame sequences with V and J called. These copies leave out some clones; in studies compared against another copy, an unresolved V gene accounts for under half, and the cause of the remainder is not known. V, J and clone size are those of that table, while D and trimming were read from the DNA. The sample profile shows roughly 170,000 clones; under 80% of them were found once. The top ten clones comprise about 3% of the sample.

As concerns this clone: The target of this receptor is not known. It has no much larger one-base neighbor in the sample; base qualities were not kept.

The sequence derives from a woman at least 80 years old with acute or convalescent COVID-19. This chain joins TRBV5-1 to TRBJ2-1, and 7 junction bases match TRBD1. Sequenced input: peripheral blood. The encoded CDR3 is CASSLVGTEYNEQFF. The nucleotide sequence reads TGCGCCAGCAGCTTGGTAGGGACAGAGTACAATGAGCAGTTCTTC.